This T cell receptor (beta chain) came from a study of blood T cells in healthy people across ages. Study-wide points: Any changes in expanded clonotypes were possibly confounded, as donor CMV status remained unknown.

On this clonotype: As yet, its antigen is unknown.

A J-beta primer mix and a sample-barcoded 5' primer were used in a second PCR of roughly 6 to 12 cycles. One entry per CDR3 protein, called by TCRdb with MiXCR from the 5' RACE reads. Seen here are some 1.5 million distinct CDR3 sequences, 28% observed once, and the top ten hold roughly 8.2%. This CDR3 has 15 amino acids. V was shortened by 5 bases and J by 3 bases, with 15 bases between the two germline ends. Germline V gives CDR1 KGHSH, CDR2 LQKENI. The receptor's source is a woman in her twenties or thirties in good health. The specimen sequenced was blood. The rearrangement links TRBV18 to TRBJ2-3, with a possible D match to TRBD2 (6 bases). CDR3 residues: CASSIRASETDTQYF. The CDR3 nucleotides are TGTGCCAGCTCAATACGGGCTAGCGAGACAGATACGCAGTATTTT.